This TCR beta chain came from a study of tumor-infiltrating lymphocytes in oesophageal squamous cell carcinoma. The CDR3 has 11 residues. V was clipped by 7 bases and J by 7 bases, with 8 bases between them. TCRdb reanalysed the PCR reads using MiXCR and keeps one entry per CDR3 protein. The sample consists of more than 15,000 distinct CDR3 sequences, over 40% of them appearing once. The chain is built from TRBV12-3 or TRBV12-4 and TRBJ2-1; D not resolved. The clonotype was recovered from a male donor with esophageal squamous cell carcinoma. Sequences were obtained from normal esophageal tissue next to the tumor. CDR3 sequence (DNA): TGTGCCAGCAAAACGGGTAATGAGCAGTTCTTC. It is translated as CASKTGNEQFF.